One sample yielded the 14 T cell receptor beta chains listed below, sequenced in a study of T cells in Graves' hyperthyroidism and ophthalmopathy. Amplified TCR beta CDR3 regions derived from RNA transcripts. A first-round RT-PCR of the TCR CDR3 used the HTBI primer set. TCRdb processed the multiplex PCR reads anew with MiXCR; each CDR3 protein has one entry. The repertoire has some 490,000 distinct CDR3 sequences, around 15% of them found once; the top ten carry 25% to 30%. Sequenced sample: blood. The source of these receptors is a woman in her 30s with Graves' ophthalmopathy.

The chain employs TRBV27 and TRBJ1-6; 10 positions agree with TRBD1. The V gene's germline CDR1 is MNHEY and CDR2 SMNVEV (reference sequence). The length of the CDR3 is 18 residues. J lost 10 bases, V lost 4 bases, and 16 bases had no gene match. The CDR3 protein is CASSSGTGAIFLPSPLHF. The DNA for the CDR3 is TGTGCCAGCAGTTCCGGGACAGGGGCGATTTTTCTCCCCTCACCCCTCCACTTT.

This clonotype was seen many times. The chain uses TRBV20-1 and TRBJ2-1; no firm D call. The CDR3 spans 15 residues. Trimming removed 1 base from V and 6 bases from J, with 16 bases in between. CDR1 is DFQATT and CDR2 is SNEGSKA in the germline V gene (reference sequence). CDR3 coding DNA: TGCAGTGCTAGAGCTGTGGGAACCGTAACCAATGAGCAGTTCTTC. Translated: CSARAVGTVTNEQFF.

In the case of this clonotype: This may come from a read error, since a much larger clone is one base off. The chain recombines TRBV30 with TRBJ1-2, with D possibly TRBD1 on 6 matching bases. Trimming removed 4 bases at V and 4 bases at J, with 16 bases between. The germline V gene encodes CDR1 GTSNPN and CDR2 SVGIG (reference sequence). CDR3 length: 14 amino acids. CDR3 nucleotides: TGTGCCTGGACCGGGGACACAAGACCCTATGGCTACACCTTC. This gives the protein CAWTGDTRPYGYTF.

This clonotype was recorded many times. The chain has TRBV7-2 and TRBJ2-3; D is perhaps TRBD2 (6 bases). Per germline, CDR1 SGHTA and CDR2 FQGNSA. V was shortened by 5 bases and J by 0 bases, with 18 bases between the two germline ends. This CDR3 has 17 amino acids. CDR3 sequence: CASSPDPAGTSTDTQYF. CDR3 in DNA: TGTGCCAGCAGCCCCGATCCCGCGGGAACTAGCACAGATACGCAGTATTTT.

This clonotype was seen at least ten times. The gene calls are TRBV5-1 and TRBJ2-2; D call uncertain. The CDR3 is 11 amino acids. From germline, CDR1 is SGHRS and CDR2 YFSETQ. V was clipped by 5 bases and J by 4 bases, with 3 bases between them. As DNA, the CDR3 is TGCGCCAGCAGATCCACCGGGGAGCTGTTTTTT. It specifies CASRSTGELFF.

Ten or more counts support this clonotype. This chain joins TRBV28 and TRBJ1-3; 8 positions agree with TRBD1. CDR3 length: 17 residues. V lost 7 bases to trimming and J lost 0 bases; unmatched junction nucleotides: 11. Germline V gene data show CDR1 as MDHEN and CDR2 as SYDVKM. CDR3: CASKDARTGSSGNTIYF. The CDR3 nucleotides read TGTGCCAGCAAGGATGCCAGGACAGGGAGCTCTGGAAACACCATATATTTT.

Many counts were recorded for this clonotype. The chain combines TRBV30 with TRBJ2-5, with TRBD2 identical over 11 bases. The germline gives CDR1 GTSNPN, CDR2 SVGIG (reference sequence). The CDR3 has 15 residues. The V segment lost 4 bases and the J segment 1 base; nucleotides outside the gene matches: 5. CDR3 region: CAWTTGLAGQETQYF. Here the CDR3 DNA reads TGTGCCTGGACTACCGGACTAGCGGGCCAAGAGACCCAGTACTTC.

This clonotype was detected many times. The chain joins TRBV7-2 to TRBJ2-2; 8 bases are a match to TRBD2. Germline V gene lookup returns CDR1 SGHTA and CDR2 FQGNSA. This CDR3 has 14 amino acids. V was pared by 5 bases and J by 7 bases, with 6 bases of the junction left unmatched. CDR3 region: CASSLSGAIGELFF. Here the CDR3 DNA reads TGTGCCAGCAGCCTTAGCGGGGCCATCGGGGAGCTGTTTTTT.

This clonotype has just a few counts. The chain is built from TRBV7-2 and TRBJ1-5; 12 bases agree with TRBD1. Looked up from germline, CDR1 is SGHTA and CDR2 is FQGNSA. This CDR3 region has 16 residues. The ends lost 6 bases at V and 9 bases at J; junction bases unmatched: 12. The CDR3 nucleotides are TGTGCCAGCAGTCATAGCCCCGGGACAGGGGGCGGGCCCCAGCATTTT. It specifies CASSHSPGTGGGPQHF.

This clonotype showed up just a few times. CDR3 coding DNA: TGTGCCAGCAGCTTGTGGGGTTTGGGGAGCTACGAGCAGTACTTC. Amino acid sequence: CASSLWGLGSYEQYF. V is TRBV5-6 and J is TRBJ2-7; D possibly corresponds to TRBD2 (5 bases). The CDR3 totals 15 residues. Germline values: CDR1 SGHDT, CDR2 YYEEEE. V was cut by 1 base and J by 3 bases, with 14 bases left in between. The full variable domain, its missing parts supplied by reference TRBV5-6 and TRBJ2-7, is DAGVTQSPTHLIKTRGQQVTLRCSPKSGHDTVSWYQQALGQGPQFIFQYYEEEERQRGNFPDRFSGHQFPNYSSELNVNALLLGDSALYLCASSLWGLGSYEQYFGPGTRLTVT.

This clonotype appeared many times. The V and J genes are TRBV4-3 and TRBJ1-5; D gene unclear. This CDR3 region has 14 residues. V was cut by 1 base and J by 7 bases, with 11 bases left in between. From germline, CDR1 is LGHNA and CDR2 YSLEER. The CDR3 here is CASSQVGGSQPQHF. In DNA form, the CDR3 reads TGCGCCAGCAGCCAAGTAGGAGGATCCCAGCCCCAGCATTTT.

This clonotype was detected many times. V usage is TRBV20-1 and J usage is TRBJ1-2; D might be TRBD1 (5 bases). CDR3 length: 12 residues. Per germline, CDR1 DFQATT and CDR2 SNEGSKA (reference sequence). Trimming removed 0 bases from V and 4 bases from J, with 6 bases in between. CDR3 nucleotide sequence: TGCAGTGCTAGAGACGGGGCCTATGGCTACACCTTC. It yields the protein CSARDGAYGYTF.

The CDR3 DNA reads TGTGCCAGTCTGGCCGGCGGGGTTGGTTTCTACGAGCAGTACTTC. Its protein is CASLAGGVGFYEQYF. This sequence joins TRBV28 and TRBJ2-7; TRBD2 is a possible D gene (6 bases). CDR1 and CDR2 (germline): MDHEN, SYDVKM. The CDR3 is 15 amino acids. The V end lost 9 bases, the J end lost 3 bases, and 21 bases lay between the germline ends.

This clonotype turned up a few times. A much larger clonotype is one base distant, so this may be a read error. The gene calls are TRBV28 and TRBJ1-1, with 7 bases fitting TRBD1. The CDR3 is made up of 13 amino acids. Germline V gives CDR1 MDHEN, CDR2 SYDVKM. The V segment lost 5 bases and the J segment 6 bases; nucleotides outside the gene matches: 6. CDR3 nucleotides: TGTGCCAGCAGTCTTGGCACAGGGGCTGAAGCTTTCTTT. Amino acid sequence: CASSLGTGAEAFF.